What follows is one TCR beta chain and its context. Its cognate antigen has yet to be identified. Per-base quality was not reported, and no clone a single base away is much larger than it. The entry originates in a study of T cell repertoires and Cas9 in healthy adults (dated by TCRdb to between 2018 and 2020). Study-wide context: Multi-effector potency, cytotoxicity and lineage determination within the CD4 and CD8 compartments were characterized for SpCas9-reactive T cells. The study examined preexisting T cell immunity against the Streptococcus pyogenes Cas9 nuclease (SpCas9) used in CRISPR gene editing.

Healthy humans served as the donors. For CDR1 and CDR2, the germline V gene lists MDHEN and SYDVKM. There are 11 amino acids in the CDR3, from cysteine to phenylalanine inclusive. Left in the record is the CDR3 DNA by itself, 33 bases read in frame from the first base. The germline ends are 5 bases apart after V is trimmed by 5 bases and J by 3 bases. Libraries were constructed by the immunoSEQ multiplex PCR assay. In its TCRdb copy, this immuneACCESS table keeps in-frame sequences only and misses some clones. Where compared with another copy, unresolved V genes explain less than half of these, and the others have no known cause. This sample holds approximately 23,000 clones; roughly nine tenths were observed only once. The top ten clonotypes cover under 2% of the sample. Results and caveats for the whole study, not just this receptor: Proliferation and function of SpCas9-reactive effector T cells were reported to be mitigated in vitro by SpCas9-reactive regulatory T cells.

The sequence derives from a human donor in good health. This receptor chain uses TRBV28 and TRBJ2-7; the D gene remains uncertain. The sequencing sample was made of CD4+ effector T cells (CD127+, CD25-, CD137-, CD154-) from PBMCs; culture status not recorded. The CDR3 sequence is CASSLDYEQYF. Read as DNA, the sequence is TGTGCCAGCAGTCTAGACTACGAGCAGTACTTC.